This T cell receptor beta chain stems from a study of blood T cells in healthy people across ages. Background on the study: In model experiments, template switching was able to capture about one barcoded beta molecule for every two T cells that were present.

Findings of the study overall: The authors considered diversity estimates from one million T cells to be underestimates.

Primers used in a second PCR of roughly 6 to 12 cycles were a sample-barcoded 5' primer and a J-beta primer mix. MiXCR, run by TCRdb on the 5' RACE reads, gives a single entry per CDR3 protein. The sample consists of over 750,000 distinct CDR3 sequences, around 25% of them appearing once. This clonotype was picked up a small number of times. The antigen is not known. CDR3 length: 14 residues. V dropped 10 bases and J dropped 0 bases, with 13 bases sitting between them. A further study also used this sample, focusing on T cells of mothers and their children. That source notes: It was observed that no persistent microchimeric T cell clones could be detected.

This sequence originates from a boy aged 5-17 years in good health. The genes are TRBV12-3 or TRBV12-4 and TRBJ1-3, with a tentative D call TRBD1 (5 bases). What was sequenced was blood. In nucleotides, the CDR3 is TGTGCCACCGGTACAGGATTCTCTGGAAACACCATATATTTT. Protein product: CATGTGFSGNTIYF.